This is a list of T cell receptor beta chains from one sample in a study of human T cells and chemical hapten exposure. Each CDR3 protein gets one entry after TCRdb re-called the 5' RACE reads with MiXCR. The sample includes 110,000 or so distinct CDR3 sequences, roughly 19% of them seen just once. These TCRs come from a human donor in good health. The CDR3 runs from the conserved cysteine through the conserved F or W. D genes are given only for firm matches. Clone size is not always given. Where it is, it says once, few, many or a class for expanded clones.

V gene	D gene	clone size	J gene	CDR3 protein	CDR3 DNA
TRBV29-1	NA	few	TRBJ2-2	CSVILVGELFF	TGCAGCGTTATTCTAGTCGGGGAGCTGTTTTTT
TRBV6-5	NA	few	TRBJ2-1	CASSYSIVNGEQFF	TGTGCCAGCAGTTACTCGATAGTTAACGGTGAGCAGTTCTTC
TRBV29-1	TRBD2	few	TRBJ2-3	CSVYGRGTDTQYF	TGCAGCGTTTACGGGAGGGGGACAGATACGCAGTATTTT
TRBV5-4	NA	few	TRBJ2-2	CASSSATVTGELFF	TGTGCCAGCAGTTCTGCAACAGTGACCGGGGAGCTGTTTTTT
TRBV27	TRBD1	few	TRBJ2-1	CASSLQGAVFYNEQFF	TGTGCCAGCAGTTTACAGGGGGCAGTTTTCTACAATGAGCAGTTCTTC
TRBV4-1	NA	NA	TRBJ2-7	CASSPDYQQYF	TGCGCCAGCAGCCCGGACTATCAGCAGTACTTC
TRBV12-3/TRBV12-4	TRBD2	few	TRBJ2-7	CASSFAGLAGGPHEQYF	TGTGCCAGCAGTTTTGCAGGACTAGCGGGAGGACCCCACGAGCAGTACTTC
TRBV24-1	NA	once	TRBJ2-2	CATMWGNTGELFF	TGTGCCACTATGTGGGGAAACACCGGGGAGCTGTTTTTT
TRBV27	NA	few	TRBJ2-1	CASSLSGGSEQFF	TGTGCCAGCAGTTTATCCGGAGGGAGTGAGCAGTTCTTC
TRBV18	TRBD2	many	TRBJ2-1	CASSPQTSGNNEQFF	TGTGCCAGCTCACCACAGACTAGCGGGAACAATGAGCAGTTCTTC
TRBV5-6	NA	few	TRBJ2-3	CASSLTPNRPDTQYF	TGTGCCAGCAGCTTGACGCCTAATCGCCCAGATACGCAGTATTTT
TRBV5-1	NA	NA	TRBJ2-5	CASSSTATQETQYF	TGCGCCAGCAGCTCTACAGCGACCCAAGAGACCCAGTACTTC
TRBV9	TRBD1	few	TRBJ1-6	CASSGRDSSSPLHF	TGTGCCAGCAGCGGAAGGGACAGCTCCTCACCCCTCCACTTT
TRBV3-1	TRBD2	few	TRBJ2-7	CASSQEGASGRDEQYF	TGTGCCAGCAGCCAAGAGGGGGCTAGCGGGAGGGACGAGCAGTACTTC
TRBV11-2	NA	NA	TRBJ2-7	CASSPLRDFSYEQYF	TGTGCCAGCAGCCCATTAAGGGACTTCTCCTACGAGCAGTACTTC
TRBV19	NA	few	TRBJ2-6	CASDSGFGANVLTF	TGTGCCAGTGACTCCGGATTTGGGGCCAACGTCCTGACTTTC
TRBV3-1	NA	NA	TRBJ2-3	CASSQMGSLTDTQYF	TGTGCCAGCAGCCAGATGGGCTCCTTGACAGATACGCAGTATTTT
TRBV7-3	TRBD1	few	TRBJ1-6	CASSSQGGDNSPLHF	TGTGCCAGCAGCTCTCAGGGGGGGGATAATTCACCCCTCCACTTT
TRBV15	NA	few	TRBJ2-7	CATSRDWSDYEQYF	TGTGCCACCAGCAGAGATTGGTCCGACTACGAGCAGTACTTC
TRBV5-1	TRBD2	NA	TRBJ2-5	CASSAKLAGFQETQYF	TGCGCCAGCAGCGCAAAACTAGCGGGATTCCAAGAGACCCAGTACTTC
TRBV28	NA	NA	TRBJ1-1	CATRRDEAFF	TGTGCCACGCGCCGGGATGAAGCTTTCTTT
TRBV10-3	NA	few	TRBJ2-6	CAISSWGRGAGANVLTF	TGTGCCATCAGCTCTTGGGGCAGGGGCGCCGGGGCCAACGTCCTGACTTTC
TRBV28	TRBD2	few	TRBJ2-7	CASSLFSGSYEQYF	TGTGCCAGCAGTTTATTTAGCGGGAGCTACGAGCAGTACTTC
TRBV5-5	NA	few	TRBJ2-3	CASSITRTGTDTQYF	TGTGCCAGCAGCATTACCCGGACCGGCACAGATACGCAGTATTTT
TRBV4-1	NA	few	TRBJ1-5	CASSQDAGGGNQPQHF	TGCGCCAGCAGCCAAGATGCCGGGGGCGGCAATCAGCCCCAGCATTTT
TRBV5-5	NA	NA	TRBJ2-3	CASSLVSGWSTDTQYF	TGTGCCAGCAGCTTGGTGTCAGGATGGAGCACAGATACGCAGTATTTT
TRBV6-5	TRBD2	few	TRBJ2-1	CASSISGRYYNEQFF	TGTGCCAGCAGTATTAGCGGGAGGTACTACAATGAGCAGTTCTTC
TRBV11-2	NA	NA	TRBJ1-1	CASSRAGLNTEAFF	TGTGCCAGCAGCAGGGCAGGGTTGAACACTGAAGCTTTCTTT